This TCR beta chain emerged from a study of blood T cell repertoires in COVID-19. Study at large: Samples taken during acute and convalescent COVID-19 were collected in the United States, Italy and Spain. PBMCs, B-cell-depleted T cells, or T cells provided the cDNA or gDNA that made up the material.

The CDR3 runs 14 residues. V was clipped by 3 bases and J by 7 bases; unmatched bases: 6. From germline, CDR1 is SGHTA and CDR2 FQGNSA. In the original processing: Nucleated cell counts were estimated from reference gene primer amplification. Data came from immunoSEQ multiplex PCR; TCRdb stores just in-frame clones and leaves some out. Clone size and V and J calls were adopted from that table, with D and trimming inferred from the DNA. The sample has tens of thousands of clones; roughly nine tenths are singletons. The count of this clone is one. The sequencing input was peripheral blood. This receptor was taken from a human donor in a cohort sampled during active COVID-19. The J gene is TRBJ2-7, the V gene TRBV7-2; TRBD2 agrees at 10 bases. The CDR3 loop is CASSFSGGAQEQYF. The CDR3 DNA sequence: TGTGCCAGCAGCTTCAGCGGGGGGGCCCAAGAGCAGTACTTC.